Included here is one TCR beta chain sequence, with context. In the study's own analysis: Scientists estimated how many nucleated cells there were by amplifying reference gene primers. Profiled with immunoSEQ multiplex PCR; TCRdb holds only in-frame clones, not every one. From that table come the V and J calls and clone size; the DNA was used to work out D and trimming. The table includes about 170,000 clones, roughly nine tenths detected once. The J segment lost 0 bases and the V segment lost 3 bases, leaving 1 base of the junction unmatched. There are 15 residues in the CDR3. The V gene's germline CDR1 is SGHDN and CDR2 FVKESK. Seattle's cohort entered during active infection and was followed longitudinally. This record comes from a study of blood T cell repertoires in COVID-19. Study-level background: Samples of COVID-19 (acute and convalescent) were obtained from the United States, Italy and Spain. In each case, the material was cDNA or gDNA derived from T cells, B-cell-depleted T cells, or PBMCs.

Sequenced: peripheral blood. The gene calls are TRBV14 and TRBJ2-3; 9 bases line up with TRBD2. The sequence came from a woman aged 55-75 years with COVID-19, enrolled during active disease. CDR3 nucleotide sequence: TGTGCCAGCAGCCATAGCGGGGGCAGCACAGATACGCAGTATTTT. Amino acids: CASSHSGGSTDTQYF.